The 23 T cell receptor beta chains below all came from one sample that was sequenced in a study of immune evolution from preneoplasia to lung adenocarcinoma. Here immunoSEQ multiplex PCR was the method, and the copy in TCRdb shows in-frame clones only, minus some. The sample includes about 4,600 clones, roughly 84% of them seen just once. Material for sequencing was FFPE normal lung tissue adjacent to the tumor. These receptor sequences come from a person aged 45 to 69 with lung adenocarcinoma.

The chain combines TRBV29-1 with TRBJ1-1; D gene unclear. The CDR3 sequence is 13 residues long. Germline CDR1 is SQVTM and CDR2 is ANQGSEA. V was pared by 6 bases and J by 7 bases, with 18 bases between. The CDR3 protein is CSVSDSMSDEAFF. As DNA, the CDR3 is TGCAGCGTGTCGGACTCAATGAGTGATGAAGCTTTCTTT. Drawing the rest from reference TRBV29-1 and TRBJ1-1, the complete variable domain is SAVISQKPSRDICQRGTSLTIQCQVDSQVTMMFWYRQQPGQSLTLIATANQGSEATYESGFVIDKFPISRPNLTFSTLTVSNMSPEDSSIYLCSVSDSMSDEAFFGQGTRLTVV.

The chain is built from TRBV29-1 and TRBJ2-7; D gene unclear. Germline assignment: CDR1 SQVTM and CDR2 ANQGSEA. CDR3 length: 12 residues. V was cut by 2 bases and J by 7 bases, with 12 bases left in between. CDR3 residues: CSVETPTGEQYF. The CDR3 DNA follows: TGCAGCGTTGAAACACCGACTGGGGAGCAGTACTTC.

This chain uses TRBV4-2 with TRBJ2-3, with 10 bases aligning to TRBD2. CDR1 and CDR2 from the germline V gene are LGHNA and YNFKEQ. J was trimmed by 4 bases and V by 3 bases; bases with no gene match: 13. The CDR3 covers 18 residues. The CDR3 is CASSQEASSGGGSDTQYF. The CDR3 DNA reads TGTGCCAGCAGCCAGGAAGCCTCTAGCGGGGGAGGCTCAGATACGCAGTATTTT.

The rearrangement joins TRBV19 to TRBJ1-3; 8 bases agree with TRBD1. The CDR3 sequence is 14 residues long. The trim removed 5 bases at V and 2 bases at J, leaving 2 bases unmatched. Per germline, CDR1 LNHDA and CDR2 SQIVND (reference sequence). The CDR3 spells CASSLDRAGNTIYF. The DNA of the CDR3 is TGTGCCAGTAGTCTGGACAGGGCTGGAAACACCATATATTTT.

This clone was detected once. This chain links TRBV7-2 with TRBJ1-1; D remains ambiguous. CDR1 and CDR2 (germline): SGHTA, FQGNSA. The CDR3 contains 13 residues. CDR3 in DNA: TGTGTTTCAAAGGTAGGAGAGAACACTGAAGCTTTCTTT. Translated: CVSKVGENTEAFF.

In its sample, this clone was seen once. V and J are TRBV13 and TRBJ1-3, with 9 bases fitting TRBD1. The J segment lost 4 bases and the V segment lost 2 bases, leaving 3 bases of the junction unmatched. Looked up from germline, CDR1 is PRHDT and CDR2 is FYEKMQ (reference sequence). The CDR3 extends over 15 amino acids. CDR3 sequence reads: CASSLWGTGGNTIYF. Written as DNA, the CDR3 is TGTGCCAGCAGCTTATGGGGGACAGGGGGAAACACCATATATTTT. Full variable domain (remainder filled in from reference TRBV13 and TRBJ1-3): AAGVIQSPRHLIKEKRETATLKCYPIPRHDTVYWYQQGPGQDPQFLISFYEKMQSDKGSIPDRFSAQQFSDYHSELNMSSLELGDSALYFCASSLWGTGGNTIYFGEGSWLTVV.

The chain uses TRBV7-9 and TRBJ1-1; no reliable D call. Trimming pared 5 bases from V and 3 bases from J, leaving 10 bases between. CDR1 and CDR2 (germline): SEHNR, FQNEAQ (reference sequence). CDR3 length: 13 amino acids. The CDR3 sequence: CASSVPGDTEAFF. Written as DNA, the CDR3 is TGTGCCAGCAGCGTACCGGGTGACACTGAAGCTTTCTTT.

The chain links TRBV28 to TRBJ1-5; TRBD1 agrees at 7 bases. Trimming at V came to 4 bases and at J to 0 bases, leaving 15 bases not matched to a gene. The CDR3 is 19 amino acids. Germline assignment: CDR1 MDHEN and CDR2 SYDVKM. CDR3 loop: CASSSPGQRIIYSNQPQHF. CDR3 nucleotides: TGTGCCAGCAGTTCACCGGGACAGCGGATCATCTATAGCAATCAGCCCCAGCATTTT.

DNA of the CDR3: TGTGCCAGCAGCCCGGGACTTCGCTCCTACGAGCAGTACTTC. Translated: CASSPGLRSYEQYF. V and J are TRBV7-2 and TRBJ2-7, with a possible D match to TRBD2 (6 bases). V lost 5 bases to trimming and J lost 0 bases, with 11 bases between them. The CDR3 runs 14 residues. Germline V gene sequence: CDR1 SGHTA, CDR2 FQGNSA. The complete variable domain, with remaining parts taken from reference TRBV7-2 and TRBJ2-7, reads GAGVSQSPSNKVTEKGKDVELRCDPISGHTALYWYRQSLGQGLEFLIYFQGNSAPDKSGLPSDRFSAERTGGSVSTLTIQRTQQEDSAVYLCASSPGLRSYEQYFGPGTRLTVT.

As for this clone: A read error may account for a junction end that differs from germline. The V gene is TRBV15, the J gene TRBJ2-5, with D perhaps matching TRBD2 (7 bases). Germline-derived CDR1 and CDR2 are LNHNV and YYDKDF (reference sequence). The CDR3 has 15 amino acids. Here the CDR3 reads CATSRRDKKAGHYDF. In nucleotides, the CDR3 is TGTGCCACCAGCCGCCGGGACAAAAAAGCGGGACACTACGACTTC.

The V gene is TRBV7-2, the J gene TRBJ1-2, with D uncertain. The V gene's germline CDR1 is SGHTA and CDR2 FQGNSA. The CDR3 spans 13 residues. The V end lost 1 base, the J end lost 4 bases, and 7 bases lay between the germline ends. The CDR3 bases are TGTGCCAGCAGCTTAGATCGGAGCTATGGCTACACCTTC. Protein product: CASSLDRSYGYTF. The full variable domain, its missing parts supplied by reference TRBV7-2 and TRBJ1-2, is GAGVSQSPSNKVTEKGKDVELRCDPISGHTALYWYRQSLGQGLEFLIYFQGNSAPDKSGLPSDRFSAERTGGSVSTLTIQRTQQEDSAVYLCASSLDRSYGYTFGSGTRLTVV.

V is TRBV5-1 and J is TRBJ2-7; 14 bases match TRBD2. The CDR3 is made up of 19 amino acids. Germline V lookup: CDR1 SGHRS, CDR2 YFSETQ. The V segment lost 0 bases and the J segment 2 bases; nucleotides outside the gene matches: 10. CDR3 coding DNA: TGCGCCAGCAGCTTGGAGAACAGGGGACTAGCGGGAGTCCCCTACGAGCAGTACTTC. It yields the protein CASSLENRGLAGVPYEQYF.

The chain has TRBV4-1 and TRBJ1-6; weak D call: TRBD1 (6 bases). Germline V gene sequence: CDR1 MGHRA, CDR2 YSYEKL. The CDR3 contains 15 residues. The V end was cut by 4 bases, the J end by 7 bases, with 14 bases between. CDR3 in amino acids: CASSPIGGQNSPLHF. The DNA for the CDR3 is TGCGCCAGCAGCCCCATAGGGGGTCAGAATTCACCCCTCCACTTT.

This chain connects TRBV5-4 to TRBJ2-7; 10 positions match TRBD1. V dropped 4 bases and J dropped 6; count of bases not matched to a gene: 10. Per germline, CDR1 SGHNT and CDR2 YYREEE (reference sequence). This CDR3 has 15 amino acids. The CDR3 nucleotides are TGTGCCAGCAGCCAAACCGGGACAGGGGACGTCGAGCAGTACTTC. Translation gives CASSQTGTGDVEQYF.

The V call is TRBV5-1, the J call TRBJ1-6, with D maybe TRBD1 (6 bases). Per germline, CDR1 SGHRS and CDR2 YFSETQ. The ends were cut back, 2 bases at V and 4 bases at J, with 10 bases in the middle. This CDR3 is 15 amino acids long. CDR3 sequence reads: CASSFEGGYNSPLHF. CDR3 DNA: TGCGCCAGCAGCTTCGAGGGGGGATATAATTCACCCCTCCACTTT.

CDR3 in DNA: TGTGCCAGCAGCTCCGGGGACTATATCTCCTACGAGCAGTACTTC. This sequence encodes CASSSGDYISYEQYF. The chain has TRBV7-9 and TRBJ2-7; TRBD2 aligns across 7 bases. The V gene's germline CDR1 is SEHNR and CDR2 FQNEAQ (reference sequence). The CDR3 is made up of 15 amino acids. The trim removed 4 bases at V and 0 bases at J, leaving 6 bases unmatched.

A few counts support this clone. The chain joins TRBV25-1 to TRBJ1-2; 8 nucleotides agree with TRBD1. Germline V lookup: CDR1 MGHDK, CDR2 SYGVNS. CDR3 length: 13 residues. Trimming at V came to 5 bases and at J to 2 bases, leaving 1 base not matched to a gene. The CDR3 reads CASSWTGNYGYTF. DNA for the CDR3: TGTGCCAGCAGTTGGACAGGGAACTATGGCTACACCTTC.

The gene calls are TRBV6-5 and TRBJ2-7; TRBD1 might be the D (5 bases). This CDR3 spans 15 amino acids. V was shortened by 0 bases and J by 6 bases, with 15 bases between the two germline ends. Per the germline V gene, CDR1 is MNHEY and CDR2 is SVGAGI. CDR3 amino acids: CASSYSGREHGEQYF. CDR3 coding DNA: TGTGCCAGCAGTTACTCAGGCAGGGAACACGGCGAGCAGTACTTC.

This clone was seen only once. The chain joins TRBV6-1 to TRBJ2-3, with D unclear. Germline CDR1 and CDR2: MNHNS and SASEGT. The CDR3 has 11 residues. Trimming removed 3 bases from V and 2 bases from J, with 0 bases in between. The DNA of the CDR3 is TGTGCCAGCAGTGACACAGATACGCAGTATTTT. It translates to CASSDTDTQYF.

This rearrangement joins TRBV2 to TRBJ2-5; 12 bases map to TRBD1. Germline V gene data show CDR1 as SNHLY and CDR2 as FYNNEI. The ends lost 6 bases at V and 7 bases at J; junction bases unmatched: 6. The CDR3 consists of 14 residues. The CDR3 sequence is CASRTGTGGRTQYF. CDR3 nucleotides: TGTGCCAGCAGAACCGGGACAGGGGGCCGGACCCAGTACTTC.

DNA for the CDR3: TGTGCCAGCAGCTTAGCGGGGGCTCGCTCGTTCGGTGGCTACACCTTC. Protein sequence: CASSLAGARSFGGYTF. The rearrangement uses TRBV7-9 and TRBJ1-2, with a possible D match to TRBD1 (6 bases). Trimming removed 0 bases from V and 7 bases from J, with 18 bases in between. The germline CDR1 and CDR2 sequences are SEHNR and FQNEAQ (reference sequence). The CDR3 loop spans 16 amino acids.

The genes are TRBV5-4 and TRBJ1-3; perhaps TRBD1 as D (5 bases). CDR3 length: 13 residues. From germline, CDR1 is SGHNT and CDR2 YYREEE (reference sequence). V was shortened by 4 bases and J by 6 bases, with 11 bases between the two germline ends. In DNA, the CDR3 is TGTGCCAGCAGCGGGGGGTTGGAAAACACCATATATTTT. Amino acid sequence: CASSGGLENTIYF.

The chain recombines TRBV6-6 with TRBJ2-1; a possible D gene is TRBD1 (6 bases). The germline CDR1 and CDR2 sequences are MNHNY and SVGAGI (reference sequence). CDR3 length: 13 amino acids. Trimming pared 7 bases from V and 7 bases from J, leaving 14 bases between. In DNA, the CDR3 is TGTGCCAGCACCATCAAGGGGGAGAATGAGCAGTTCTTC. Its translation is CASTIKGENEQFF.